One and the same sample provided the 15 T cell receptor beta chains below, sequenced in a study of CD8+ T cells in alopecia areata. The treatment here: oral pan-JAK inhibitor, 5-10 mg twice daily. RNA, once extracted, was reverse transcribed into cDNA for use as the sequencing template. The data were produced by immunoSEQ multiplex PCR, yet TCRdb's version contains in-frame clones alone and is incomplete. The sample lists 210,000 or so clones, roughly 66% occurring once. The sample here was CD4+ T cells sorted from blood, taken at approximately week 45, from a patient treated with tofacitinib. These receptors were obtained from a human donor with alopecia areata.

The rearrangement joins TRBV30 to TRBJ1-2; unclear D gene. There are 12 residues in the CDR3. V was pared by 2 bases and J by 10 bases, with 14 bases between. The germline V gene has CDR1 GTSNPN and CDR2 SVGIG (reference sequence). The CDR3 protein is CAWSSTDWVYTF. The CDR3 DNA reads TGTGCCTGGAGTAGTACAGATTGGGTCTACACCTTC.

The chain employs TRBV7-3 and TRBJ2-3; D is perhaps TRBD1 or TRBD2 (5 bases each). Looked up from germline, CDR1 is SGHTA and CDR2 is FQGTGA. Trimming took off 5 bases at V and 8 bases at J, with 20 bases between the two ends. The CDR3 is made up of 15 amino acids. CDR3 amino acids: CASSRDQDRRSTQYF. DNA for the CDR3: TGTGCCAGCAGCCGGGACCAGGACCGCCGATCTACGCAGTATTTT.

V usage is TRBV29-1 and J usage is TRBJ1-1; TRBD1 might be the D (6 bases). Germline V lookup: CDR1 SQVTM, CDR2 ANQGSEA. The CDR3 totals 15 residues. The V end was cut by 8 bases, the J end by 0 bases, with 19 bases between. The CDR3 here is CSFGQTTLLNTEAFF. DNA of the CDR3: TGCAGCTTTGGACAGACCACCCTATTGAACACTGAAGCTTTCTTT.

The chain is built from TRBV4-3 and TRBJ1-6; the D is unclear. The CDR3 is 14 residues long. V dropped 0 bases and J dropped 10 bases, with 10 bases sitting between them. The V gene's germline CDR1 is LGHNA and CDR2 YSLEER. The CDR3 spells CASSQDITVSPLHF. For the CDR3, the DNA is TGCGCCAGCAGCCAAGATATAACGGTATCACCCCTCCACTTT.

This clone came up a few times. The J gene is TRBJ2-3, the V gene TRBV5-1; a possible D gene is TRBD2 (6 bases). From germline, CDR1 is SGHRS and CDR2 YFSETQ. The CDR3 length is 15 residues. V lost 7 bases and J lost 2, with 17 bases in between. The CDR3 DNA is TGCGCCAGCTCATCTGGCGGGGCAAACACAGATACGCAGTATTTT. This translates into CASSSGGANTDTQYF.

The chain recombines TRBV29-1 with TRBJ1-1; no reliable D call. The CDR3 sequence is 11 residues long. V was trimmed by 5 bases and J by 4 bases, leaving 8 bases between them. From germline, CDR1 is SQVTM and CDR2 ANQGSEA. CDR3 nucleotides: TGCAGCGTTAAGGAACGCACTGAAGCTTTCTTT. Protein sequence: CSVKERTEAFF. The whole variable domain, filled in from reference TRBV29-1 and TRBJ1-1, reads SAVISQKPSRDICQRGTSLTIQCQVDSQVTMMFWYRQQPGQSLTLIATANQGSEATYESGFVIDKFPISRPNLTFSTLTVSNMSPEDSSIYLCSVKERTEAFFGQGTRLTVV.

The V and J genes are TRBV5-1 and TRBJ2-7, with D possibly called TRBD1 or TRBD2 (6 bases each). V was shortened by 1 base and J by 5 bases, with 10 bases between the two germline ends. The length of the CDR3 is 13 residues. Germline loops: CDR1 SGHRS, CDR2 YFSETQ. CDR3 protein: CASSLTGRNEQYF. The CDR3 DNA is TGCGCCAGCAGCTTGACAGGGAGGAACGAGCAGTACTTC.

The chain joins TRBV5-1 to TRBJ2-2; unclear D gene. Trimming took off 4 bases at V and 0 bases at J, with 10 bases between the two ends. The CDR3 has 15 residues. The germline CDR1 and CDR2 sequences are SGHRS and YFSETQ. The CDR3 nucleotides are TGCGCCAGCAGCCCGCTGGGGTCGAACACCGGGGAGCTGTTTTTT. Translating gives CASSPLGSNTGELFF. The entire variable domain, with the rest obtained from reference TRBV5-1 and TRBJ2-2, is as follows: KAGVTQTPRYLIKTRGQQVTLSCSPISGHRSVSWYQQTPGQGLQFLFEYFSETQRNKGNFPGRFSGRQFSNSRSEMNVSTLELGDSALYLCASSPLGSNTGELFFGEGSRLTVL.

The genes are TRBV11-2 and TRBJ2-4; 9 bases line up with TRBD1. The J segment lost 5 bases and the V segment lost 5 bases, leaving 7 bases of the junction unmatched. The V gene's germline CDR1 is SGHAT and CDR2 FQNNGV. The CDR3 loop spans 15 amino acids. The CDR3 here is CASSLGTGFENIQYF. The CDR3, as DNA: TGTGCCAGCAGCCTCGGGACAGGGTTTGAAAACATTCAGTACTTC. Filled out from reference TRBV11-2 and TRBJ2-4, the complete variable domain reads EAGVAQSPRYKIIEKRQSVAFWCNPISGHATLYWYQQILGQGPKLLIQFQNNGVVDDSQLPKDRFSAERLKGVDSTLKIQPAKLEDSAVYLCASSLGTGFENIQYFGAGTRLSVL.

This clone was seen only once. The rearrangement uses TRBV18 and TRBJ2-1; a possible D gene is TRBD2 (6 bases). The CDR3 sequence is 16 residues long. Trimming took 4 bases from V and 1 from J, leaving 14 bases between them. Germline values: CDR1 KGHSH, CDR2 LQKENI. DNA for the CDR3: TGTGCCAGCTCACGAGACGGGACTCCATCCTACAATGAGCAGTTCTTC. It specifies CASSRDGTPSYNEQFF.

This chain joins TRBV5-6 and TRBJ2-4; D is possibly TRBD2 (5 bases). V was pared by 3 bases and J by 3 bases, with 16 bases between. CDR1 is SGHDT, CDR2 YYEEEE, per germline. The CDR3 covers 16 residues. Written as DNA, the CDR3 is TGTGCCAGCAGCTCGACGACCGGGAACCTCAAAAACATTCAGTACTTC. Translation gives CASSSTTGNLKNIQYF.

The CDR3, as DNA: TGTGCCAGCACCACCGAACAGGGGTTCAATTCACCCCTCCACTTT. This translates into CASTTEQGFNSPLHF. This rearrangement joins TRBV25-1 to TRBJ1-6; 7 nucleotides agree with TRBD1. The trim removed 7 bases at V and 7 bases at J, leaving 10 bases unmatched. This CDR3 is built from 15 residues. Germline lookup yields CDR1 MGHDK and CDR2 SYGVNS.

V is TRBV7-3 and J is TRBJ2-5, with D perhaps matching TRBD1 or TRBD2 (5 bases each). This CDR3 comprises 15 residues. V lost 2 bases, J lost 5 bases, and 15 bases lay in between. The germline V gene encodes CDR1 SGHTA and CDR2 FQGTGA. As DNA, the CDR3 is TGTGCCAGCAGCTTAGGGGCTCGGGGCCGGGAGACCCAGTACTTC. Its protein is CASSLGARGRETQYF.

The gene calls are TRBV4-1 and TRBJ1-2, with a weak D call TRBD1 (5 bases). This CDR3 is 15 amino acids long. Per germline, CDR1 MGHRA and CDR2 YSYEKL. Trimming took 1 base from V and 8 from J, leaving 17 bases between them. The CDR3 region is CASSQGGPLGGGYTF. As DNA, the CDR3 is TGCGCCAGCAGCCAAGGGGGACCACTCGGAGGGGGCTACACCTTC.

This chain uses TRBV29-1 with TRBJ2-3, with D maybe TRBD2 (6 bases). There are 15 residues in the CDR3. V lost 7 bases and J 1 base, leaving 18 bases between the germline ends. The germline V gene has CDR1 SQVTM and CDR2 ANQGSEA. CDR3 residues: CSAKPGTGGTDTQYF. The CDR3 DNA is TGCAGCGCCAAACCCGGGACGGGGGGCACAGATACGCAGTATTTT.